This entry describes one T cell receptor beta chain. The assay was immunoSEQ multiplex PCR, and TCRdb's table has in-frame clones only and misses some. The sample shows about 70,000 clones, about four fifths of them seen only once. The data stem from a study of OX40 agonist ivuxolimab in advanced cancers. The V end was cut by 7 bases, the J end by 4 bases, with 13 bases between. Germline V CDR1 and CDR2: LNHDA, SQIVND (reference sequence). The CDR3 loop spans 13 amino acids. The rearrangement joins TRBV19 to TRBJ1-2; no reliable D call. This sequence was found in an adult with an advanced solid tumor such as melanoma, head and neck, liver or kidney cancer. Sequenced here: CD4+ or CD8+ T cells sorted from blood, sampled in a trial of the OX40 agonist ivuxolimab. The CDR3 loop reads CASTGGRFYGYTF. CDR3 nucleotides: TGTGCCAGTACTGGCGGGAGATTCTATGGCTACACCTTC.